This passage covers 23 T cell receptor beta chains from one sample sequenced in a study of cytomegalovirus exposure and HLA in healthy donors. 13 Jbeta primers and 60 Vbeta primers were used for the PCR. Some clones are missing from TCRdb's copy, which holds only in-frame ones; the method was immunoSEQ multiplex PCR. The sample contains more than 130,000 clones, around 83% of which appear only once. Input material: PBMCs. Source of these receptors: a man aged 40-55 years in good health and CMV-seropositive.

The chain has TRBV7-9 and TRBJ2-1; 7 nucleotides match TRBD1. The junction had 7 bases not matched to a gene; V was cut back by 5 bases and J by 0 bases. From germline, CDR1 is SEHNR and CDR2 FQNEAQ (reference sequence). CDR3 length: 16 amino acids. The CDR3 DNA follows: TGTGCCAGCAGCGGTAACAGGGGAAGCTCCTACAATGAGCAGTTCTTC. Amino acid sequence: CASSGNRGSSYNEQFF.

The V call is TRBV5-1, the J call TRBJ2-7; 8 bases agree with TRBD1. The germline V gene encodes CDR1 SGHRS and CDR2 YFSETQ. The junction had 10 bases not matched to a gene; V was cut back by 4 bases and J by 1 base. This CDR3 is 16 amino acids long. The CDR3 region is CASSPFRDRPSYEQYF. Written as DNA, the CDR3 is TGCGCCAGCAGCCCATTTCGGGACAGGCCATCCTACGAGCAGTACTTC. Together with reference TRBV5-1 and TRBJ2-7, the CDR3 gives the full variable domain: KAGVTQTPRYLIKTRGQQVTLSCSPISGHRSVSWYQQTPGQGLQFLFEYFSETQRNKGNFPGRFSGRQFSNSRSEMNVSTLELGDSALYLCASSPFRDRPSYEQYFGPGTRLTVT.

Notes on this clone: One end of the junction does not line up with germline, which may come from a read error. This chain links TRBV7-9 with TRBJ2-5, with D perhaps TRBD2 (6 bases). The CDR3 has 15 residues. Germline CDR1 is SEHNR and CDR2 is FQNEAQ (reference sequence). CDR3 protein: CSSSPQEGSKRTQYF. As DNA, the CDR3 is TGTTCCAGCAGCCCGCAGGAGGGGTCAAAAAGGACCCAGTACTTC.

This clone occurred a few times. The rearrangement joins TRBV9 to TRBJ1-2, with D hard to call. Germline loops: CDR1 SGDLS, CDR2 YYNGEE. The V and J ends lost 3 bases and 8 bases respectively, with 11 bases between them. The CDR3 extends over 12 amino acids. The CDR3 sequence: CASSAQLRGYTF. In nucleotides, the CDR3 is TGTGCCAGCAGCGCACAACTACGCGGCTACACCTTC.

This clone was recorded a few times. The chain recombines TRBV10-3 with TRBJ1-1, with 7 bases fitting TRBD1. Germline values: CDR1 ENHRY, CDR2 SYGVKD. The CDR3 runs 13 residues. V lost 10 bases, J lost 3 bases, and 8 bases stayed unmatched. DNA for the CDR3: TGTGCCACAAACCAACAGGGGTACACTGAAGCTTTCTTT. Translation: CATNQQGYTEAFF.

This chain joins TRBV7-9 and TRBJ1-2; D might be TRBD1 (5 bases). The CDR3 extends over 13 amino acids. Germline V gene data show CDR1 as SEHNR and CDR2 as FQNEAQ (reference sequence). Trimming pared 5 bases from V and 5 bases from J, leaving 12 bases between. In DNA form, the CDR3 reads TGTGCCAGCAGCCCCGGGGGGGGATATGGCTACACCTTC. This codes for CASSPGGGYGYTF.

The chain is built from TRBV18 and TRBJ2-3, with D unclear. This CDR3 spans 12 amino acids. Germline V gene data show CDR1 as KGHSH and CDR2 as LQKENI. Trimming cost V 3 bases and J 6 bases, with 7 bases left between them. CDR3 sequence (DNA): TGTGCCAGCTCACCGTATTCTGATACGCAGTATTTT. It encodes CASSPYSDTQYF.

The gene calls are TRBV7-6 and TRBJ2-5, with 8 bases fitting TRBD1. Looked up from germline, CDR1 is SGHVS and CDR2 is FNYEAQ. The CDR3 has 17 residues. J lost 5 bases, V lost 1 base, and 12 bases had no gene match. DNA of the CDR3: TGTGCCAGCAGCTTAGGGGACAGGAGGGCGGGTTCGGAGACCCAGTACTTC. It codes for CASSLGDRRAGSETQYF.

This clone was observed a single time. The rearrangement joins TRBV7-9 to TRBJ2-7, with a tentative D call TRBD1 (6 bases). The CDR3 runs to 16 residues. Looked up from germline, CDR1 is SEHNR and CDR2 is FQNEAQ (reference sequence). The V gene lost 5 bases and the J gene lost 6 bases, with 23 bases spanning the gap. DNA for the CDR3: TGTGCCAGCAGCCCTTTTGCGTCAGGGGCGCAGGGCGAGCAGTACTTC. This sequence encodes CASSPFASGAQGEQYF. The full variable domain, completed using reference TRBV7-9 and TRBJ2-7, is DTGVSQNPRHKITKRGQNVTFRCDPISEHNRLYWYRQTLGQGPEFLTYFQNEAQLEKSRLLSDRFSAERPKGSFSTLEIQRTEQGDSAMYLCASSPFASGAQGEQYFGPGTRLTVT.

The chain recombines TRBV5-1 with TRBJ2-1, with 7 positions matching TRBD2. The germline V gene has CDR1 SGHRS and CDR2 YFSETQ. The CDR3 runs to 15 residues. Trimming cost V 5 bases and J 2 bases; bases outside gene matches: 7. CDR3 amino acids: CASRGSLAAYNEQFF. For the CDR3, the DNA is TGCGCCAGCAGAGGCAGCCTAGCGGCCTACAATGAGCAGTTCTTC. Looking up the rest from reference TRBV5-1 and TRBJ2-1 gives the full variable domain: KAGVTQTPRYLIKTRGQQVTLSCSPISGHRSVSWYQQTPGQGLQFLFEYFSETQRNKGNFPGRFSGRQFSNSRSEMNVSTLELGDSALYLCASRGSLAAYNEQFFGPGTRLTVL.

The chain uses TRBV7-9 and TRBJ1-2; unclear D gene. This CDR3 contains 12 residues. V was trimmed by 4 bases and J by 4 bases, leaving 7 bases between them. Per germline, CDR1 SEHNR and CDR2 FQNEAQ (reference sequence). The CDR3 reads CASSSKSYGYTF. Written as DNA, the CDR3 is TGTGCCAGCAGCTCCAAGAGCTATGGCTACACCTTC. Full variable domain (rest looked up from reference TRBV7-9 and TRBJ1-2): DTGVSQNPRHKITKRGQNVTFRCDPISEHNRLYWYRQTLGQGPEFLTYFQNEAQLEKSRLLSDRFSAERPKGSFSTLEIQRTEQGDSAMYLCASSSKSYGYTFGSGTRLTVV.

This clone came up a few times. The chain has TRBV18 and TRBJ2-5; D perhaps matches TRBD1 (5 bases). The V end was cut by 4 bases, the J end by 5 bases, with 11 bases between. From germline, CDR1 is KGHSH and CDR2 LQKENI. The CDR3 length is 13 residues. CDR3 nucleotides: TGTGCCAGCTCACTCAGGGTTGGGGAGACCCAGTACTTC. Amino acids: CASSLRVGETQYF.

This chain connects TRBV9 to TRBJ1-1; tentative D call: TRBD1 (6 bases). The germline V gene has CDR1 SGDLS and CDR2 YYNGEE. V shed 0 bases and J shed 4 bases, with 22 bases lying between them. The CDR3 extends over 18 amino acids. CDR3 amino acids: CASSVGSRPGEKGTEAFF. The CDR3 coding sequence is TGTGCCAGCAGCGTAGGTAGTAGGCCAGGGGAGAAGGGCACTGAAGCTTTCTTT.

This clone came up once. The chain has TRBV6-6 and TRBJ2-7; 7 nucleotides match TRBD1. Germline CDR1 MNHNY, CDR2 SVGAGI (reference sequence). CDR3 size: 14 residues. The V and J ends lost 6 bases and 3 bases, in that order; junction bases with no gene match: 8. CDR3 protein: CASRLPGQHYEQYF. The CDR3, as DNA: TGTGCCAGCAGGCTTCCGGGACAGCACTACGAGCAGTACTTC.

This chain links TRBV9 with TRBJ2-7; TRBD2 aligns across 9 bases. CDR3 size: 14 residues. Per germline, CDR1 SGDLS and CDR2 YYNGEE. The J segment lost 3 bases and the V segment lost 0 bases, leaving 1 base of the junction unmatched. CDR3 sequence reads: CASSVGSGSYEQYF. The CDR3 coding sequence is TGTGCCAGCAGCGTAGGTAGCGGGAGCTACGAGCAGTACTTC.

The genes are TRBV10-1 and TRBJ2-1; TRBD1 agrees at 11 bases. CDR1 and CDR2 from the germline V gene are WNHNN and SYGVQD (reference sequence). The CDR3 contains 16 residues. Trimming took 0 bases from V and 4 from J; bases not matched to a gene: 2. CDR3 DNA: TGCGCCAGCAGTGAGTCCGGGACAGGGGGGTACAATGAGCAGTTCTTC. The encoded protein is CASSESGTGGYNEQFF.

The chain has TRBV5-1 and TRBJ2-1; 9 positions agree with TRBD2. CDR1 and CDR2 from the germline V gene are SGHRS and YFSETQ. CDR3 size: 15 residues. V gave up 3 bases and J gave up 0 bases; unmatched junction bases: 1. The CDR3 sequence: CASSSSGISYNEQFF. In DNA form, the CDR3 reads TGCGCCAGCAGCTCTAGCGGGATCTCCTACAATGAGCAGTTCTTC. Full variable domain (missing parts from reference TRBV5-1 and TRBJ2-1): KAGVTQTPRYLIKTRGQQVTLSCSPISGHRSVSWYQQTPGQGLQFLFEYFSETQRNKGNFPGRFSGRQFSNSRSEMNVSTLELGDSALYLCASSSSGISYNEQFFGPGTRLTVL.

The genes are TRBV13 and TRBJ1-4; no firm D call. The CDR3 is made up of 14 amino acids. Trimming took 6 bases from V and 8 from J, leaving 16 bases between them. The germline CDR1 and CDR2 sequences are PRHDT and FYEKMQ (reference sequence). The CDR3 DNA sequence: TGTGCCAGCAGATCCTTCGTCGGTCCGGAAAAACTGTTTTTT. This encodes CASRSFVGPEKLFF.

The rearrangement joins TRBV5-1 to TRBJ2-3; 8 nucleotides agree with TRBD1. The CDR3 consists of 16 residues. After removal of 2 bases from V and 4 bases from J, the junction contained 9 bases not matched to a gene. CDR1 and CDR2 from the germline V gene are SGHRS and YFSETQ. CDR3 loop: CASSFSPGTGSDTQYF. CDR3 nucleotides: TGCGCCAGCAGCTTCAGTCCCGGGACAGGTTCAGATACGCAGTATTTT. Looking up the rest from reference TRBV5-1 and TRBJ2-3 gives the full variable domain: KAGVTQTPRYLIKTRGQQVTLSCSPISGHRSVSWYQQTPGQGLQFLFEYFSETQRNKGNFPGRFSGRQFSNSRSEMNVSTLELGDSALYLCASSFSPGTGSDTQYFGPGTRLTVL.

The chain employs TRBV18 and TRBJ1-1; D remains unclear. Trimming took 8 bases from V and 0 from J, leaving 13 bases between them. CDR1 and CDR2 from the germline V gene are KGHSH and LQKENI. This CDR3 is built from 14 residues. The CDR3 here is CASRNAAMNTEAFF. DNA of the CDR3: TGTGCCAGCCGAAATGCGGCGATGAACACTGAAGCTTTCTTT.

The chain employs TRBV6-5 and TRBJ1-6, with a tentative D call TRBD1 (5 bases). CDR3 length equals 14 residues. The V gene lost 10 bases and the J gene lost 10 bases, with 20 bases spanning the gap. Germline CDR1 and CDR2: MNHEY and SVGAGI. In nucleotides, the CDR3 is TGTGCCACCGTAGCCACAGGCTGGCGGTCACCCCTCCACTTT. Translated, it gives CATVATGWRSPLHF.

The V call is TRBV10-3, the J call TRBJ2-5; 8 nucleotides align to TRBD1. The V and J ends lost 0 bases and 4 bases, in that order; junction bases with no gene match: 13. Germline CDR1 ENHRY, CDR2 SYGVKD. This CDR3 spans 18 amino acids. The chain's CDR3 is CAISESRWTTGVLETQYF. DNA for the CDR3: TGTGCCATCAGTGAGTCTAGATGGACGACAGGGGTTCTAGAGACCCAGTACTTC.

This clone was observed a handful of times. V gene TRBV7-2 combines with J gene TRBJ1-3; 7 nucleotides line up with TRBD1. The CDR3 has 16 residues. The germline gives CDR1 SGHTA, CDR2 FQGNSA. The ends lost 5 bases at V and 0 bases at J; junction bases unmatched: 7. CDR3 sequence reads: CASSRQGYYSGNTIYF. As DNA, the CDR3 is TGTGCCAGCAGCCGACAGGGCTACTACTCTGGAAACACCATATATTTT. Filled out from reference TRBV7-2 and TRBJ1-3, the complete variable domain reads GAGVSQSPSNKVTEKGKDVELRCDPISGHTALYWYRQSLGQGLEFLIYFQGNSAPDKSGLPSDRFSAERTGGSVSTLTIQRTQQEDSAVYLCASSRQGYYSGNTIYFGEGSWLTVV.